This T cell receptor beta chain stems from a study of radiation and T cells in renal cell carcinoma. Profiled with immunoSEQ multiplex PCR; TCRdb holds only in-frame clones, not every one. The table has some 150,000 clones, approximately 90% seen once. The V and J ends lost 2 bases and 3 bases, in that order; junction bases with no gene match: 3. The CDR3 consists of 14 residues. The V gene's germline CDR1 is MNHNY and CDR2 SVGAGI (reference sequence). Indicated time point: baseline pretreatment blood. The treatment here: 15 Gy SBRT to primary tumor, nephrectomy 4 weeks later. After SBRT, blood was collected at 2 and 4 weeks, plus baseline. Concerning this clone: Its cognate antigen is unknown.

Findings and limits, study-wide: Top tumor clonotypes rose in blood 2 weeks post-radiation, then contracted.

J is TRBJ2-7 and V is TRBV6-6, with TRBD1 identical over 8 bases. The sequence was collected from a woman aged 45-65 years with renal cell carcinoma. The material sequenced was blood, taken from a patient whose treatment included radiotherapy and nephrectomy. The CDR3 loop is CASSYATGGYEQYF. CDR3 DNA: TGTGCCAGCAGTTACGCTACAGGGGGCTACGAGCAGTACTTC.